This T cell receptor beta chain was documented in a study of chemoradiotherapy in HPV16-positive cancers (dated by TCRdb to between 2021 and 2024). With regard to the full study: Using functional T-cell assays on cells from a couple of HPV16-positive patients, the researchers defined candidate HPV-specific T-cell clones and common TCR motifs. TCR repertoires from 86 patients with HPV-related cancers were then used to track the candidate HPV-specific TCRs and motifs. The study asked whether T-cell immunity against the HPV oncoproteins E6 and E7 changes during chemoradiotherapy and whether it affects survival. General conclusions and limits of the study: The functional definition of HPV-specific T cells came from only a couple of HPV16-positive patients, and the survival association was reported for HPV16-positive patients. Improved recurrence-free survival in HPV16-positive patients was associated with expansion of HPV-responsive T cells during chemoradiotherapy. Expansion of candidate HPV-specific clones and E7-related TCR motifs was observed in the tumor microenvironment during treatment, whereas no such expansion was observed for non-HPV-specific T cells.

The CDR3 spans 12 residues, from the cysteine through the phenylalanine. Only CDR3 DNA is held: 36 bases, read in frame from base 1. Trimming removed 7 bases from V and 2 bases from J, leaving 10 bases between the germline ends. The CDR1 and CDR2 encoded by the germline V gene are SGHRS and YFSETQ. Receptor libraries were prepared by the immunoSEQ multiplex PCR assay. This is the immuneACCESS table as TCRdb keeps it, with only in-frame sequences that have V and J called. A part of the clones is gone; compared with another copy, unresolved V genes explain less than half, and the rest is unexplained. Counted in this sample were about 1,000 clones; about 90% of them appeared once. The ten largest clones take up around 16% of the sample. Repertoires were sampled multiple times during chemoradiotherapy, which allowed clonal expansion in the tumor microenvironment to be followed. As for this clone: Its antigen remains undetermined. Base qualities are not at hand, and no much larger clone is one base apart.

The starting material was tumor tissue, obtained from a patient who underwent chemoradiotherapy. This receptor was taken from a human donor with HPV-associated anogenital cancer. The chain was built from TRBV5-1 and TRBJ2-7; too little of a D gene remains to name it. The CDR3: CASGISTYEQYF. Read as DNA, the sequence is TGCGCCAGCGGCATCTCTACCTACGAGCAGTACTTC.